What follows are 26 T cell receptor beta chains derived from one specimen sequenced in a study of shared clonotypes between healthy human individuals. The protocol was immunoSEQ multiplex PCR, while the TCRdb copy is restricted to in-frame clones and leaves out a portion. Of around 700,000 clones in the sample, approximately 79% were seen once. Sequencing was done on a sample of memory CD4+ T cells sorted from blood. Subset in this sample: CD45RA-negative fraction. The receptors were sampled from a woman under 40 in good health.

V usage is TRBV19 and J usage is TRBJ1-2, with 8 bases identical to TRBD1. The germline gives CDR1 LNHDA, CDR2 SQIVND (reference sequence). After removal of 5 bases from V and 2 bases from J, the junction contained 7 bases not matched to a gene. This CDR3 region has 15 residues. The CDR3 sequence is CASSLTRGQNYGYTF. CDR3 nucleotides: TGTGCCAGTAGTCTCACCAGGGGGCAAAACTATGGCTACACCTTC.

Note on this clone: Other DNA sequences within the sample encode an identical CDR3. The CDR3 is CASSLYTYEQYF. As DNA, the CDR3 is TGTGCCAGCAGTTTGTACACCTACGAGCAGTACTTC. The J gene is TRBJ2-7, the V gene TRBV28; D is uncertain. Germline V gene lookup returns CDR1 MDHEN and CDR2 SYDVKM. This CDR3 is 12 amino acids long. Trimming removed 3 bases from V and 2 bases from J, with 5 bases in between.

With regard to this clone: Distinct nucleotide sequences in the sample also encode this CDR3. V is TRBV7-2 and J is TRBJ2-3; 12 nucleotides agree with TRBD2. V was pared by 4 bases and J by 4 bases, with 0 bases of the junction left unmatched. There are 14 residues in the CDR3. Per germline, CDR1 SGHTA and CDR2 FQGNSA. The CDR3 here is CASSSSGRADTQYF. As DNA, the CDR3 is TGTGCCAGCAGCTCTAGCGGGAGGGCAGATACGCAGTATTTT. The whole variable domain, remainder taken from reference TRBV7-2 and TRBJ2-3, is GAGVSQSPSNKVTEKGKDVELRCDPISGHTALYWYRQSLGQGLEFLIYFQGNSAPDKSGLPSDRFSAERTGGSVSTLTIQRTQQEDSAVYLCASSSSGRADTQYFGPGTRLTVL.

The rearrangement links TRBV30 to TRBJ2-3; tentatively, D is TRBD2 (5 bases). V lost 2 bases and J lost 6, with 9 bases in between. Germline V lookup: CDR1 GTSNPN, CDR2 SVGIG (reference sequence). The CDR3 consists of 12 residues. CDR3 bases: TGTGCCTGGAGTCACGGCGGGGATACGCAGTATTTT. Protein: CAWSHGGDTQYF.

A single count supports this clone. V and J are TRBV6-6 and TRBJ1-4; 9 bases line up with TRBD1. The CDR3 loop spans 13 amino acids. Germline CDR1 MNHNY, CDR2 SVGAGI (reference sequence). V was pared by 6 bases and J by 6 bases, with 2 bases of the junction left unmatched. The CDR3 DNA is TGTGCCAGCAGAGGACAGGGGTATGAAAAACTGTTTTTT. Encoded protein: CASRGQGYEKLFF.

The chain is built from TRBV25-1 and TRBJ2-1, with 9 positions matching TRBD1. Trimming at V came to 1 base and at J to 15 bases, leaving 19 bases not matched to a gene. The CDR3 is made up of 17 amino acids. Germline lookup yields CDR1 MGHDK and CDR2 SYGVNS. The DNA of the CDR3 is TGTGCCAGCAGTGAATCTACCGGGACAGGGCCCCCTTTCCCCCTGTTCTTC. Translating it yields CASSESTGTGPPFPLFF.

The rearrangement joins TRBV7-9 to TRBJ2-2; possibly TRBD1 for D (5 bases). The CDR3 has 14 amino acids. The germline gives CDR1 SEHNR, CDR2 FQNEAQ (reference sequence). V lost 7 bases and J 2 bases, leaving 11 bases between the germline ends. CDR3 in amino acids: CASKAGPNTGELFF. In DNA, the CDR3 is TGTGCCAGCAAGGCAGGGCCTAACACCGGGGAGCTGTTTTTT.

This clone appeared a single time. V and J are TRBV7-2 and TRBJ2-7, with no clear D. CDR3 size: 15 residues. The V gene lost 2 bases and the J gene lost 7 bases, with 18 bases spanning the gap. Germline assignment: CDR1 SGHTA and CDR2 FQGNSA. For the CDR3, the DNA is TGTGCCAGCAGCTTAAGATATTCCTTCTTTGGGGAGCAGTACTTC. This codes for CASSLRYSFFGEQYF.

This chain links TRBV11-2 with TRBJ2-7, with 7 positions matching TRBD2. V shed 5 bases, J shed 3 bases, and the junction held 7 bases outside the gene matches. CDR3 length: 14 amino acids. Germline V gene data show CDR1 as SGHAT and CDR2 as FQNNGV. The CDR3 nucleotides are TGTGCCAGCAGCGGAAGCGGGATCAACTACGAGCAGTACTTC. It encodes CASSGSGINYEQYF.

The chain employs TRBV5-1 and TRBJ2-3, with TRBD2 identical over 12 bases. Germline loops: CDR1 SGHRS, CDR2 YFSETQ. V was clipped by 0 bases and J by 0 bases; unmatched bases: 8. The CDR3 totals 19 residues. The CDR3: CASSLGHSGLAGSTDTQYF. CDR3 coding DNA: TGCGCCAGCAGCTTGGGACACTCGGGACTAGCGGGCAGCACAGATACGCAGTATTTT.

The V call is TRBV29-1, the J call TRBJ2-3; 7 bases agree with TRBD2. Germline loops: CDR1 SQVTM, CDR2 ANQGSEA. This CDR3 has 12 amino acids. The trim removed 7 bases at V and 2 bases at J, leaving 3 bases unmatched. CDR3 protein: CSGRENTDTQYF. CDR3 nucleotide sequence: TGCAGCGGGCGGGAGAACACAGATACGCAGTATTTT.

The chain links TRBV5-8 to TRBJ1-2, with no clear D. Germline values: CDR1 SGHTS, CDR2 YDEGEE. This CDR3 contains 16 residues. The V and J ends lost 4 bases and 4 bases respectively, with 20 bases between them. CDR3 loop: CASSQEQDGEGYGYTF. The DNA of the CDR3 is TGTGCCAGCAGCCAAGAGCAGGACGGAGAAGGCTATGGCTACACCTTC.

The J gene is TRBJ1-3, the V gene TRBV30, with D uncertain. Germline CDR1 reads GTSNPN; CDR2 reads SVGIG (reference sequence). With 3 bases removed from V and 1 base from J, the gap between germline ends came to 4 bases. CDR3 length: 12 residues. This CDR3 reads CAWRASGNTIYF. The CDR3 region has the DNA TGTGCCTGGAGGGCATCTGGAAACACCATATATTTT.

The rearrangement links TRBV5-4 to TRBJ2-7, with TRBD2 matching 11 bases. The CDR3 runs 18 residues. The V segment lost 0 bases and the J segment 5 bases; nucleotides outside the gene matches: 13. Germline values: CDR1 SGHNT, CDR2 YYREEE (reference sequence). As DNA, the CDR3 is TGTGCCAGCAGCTTGGAAATGACTAGCGGGATATCGGCCCACGAGCAGTACTTC. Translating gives CASSLEMTSGISAHEQYF.

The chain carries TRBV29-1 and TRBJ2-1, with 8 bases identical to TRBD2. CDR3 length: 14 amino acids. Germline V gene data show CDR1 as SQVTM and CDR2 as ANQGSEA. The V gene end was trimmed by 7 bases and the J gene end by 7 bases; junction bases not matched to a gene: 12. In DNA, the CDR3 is TGCAGCGCTCCCCGCAGCGGGAGTTTTAATGAGCAGTTCTTC. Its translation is CSAPRSGSFNEQFF.

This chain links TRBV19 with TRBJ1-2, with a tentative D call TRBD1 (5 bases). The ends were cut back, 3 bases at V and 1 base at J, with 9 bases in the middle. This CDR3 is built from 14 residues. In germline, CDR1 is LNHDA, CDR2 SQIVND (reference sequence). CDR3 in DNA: TGTGCCAGTAGTATCGGGGGATTTAACTATGGCTACACCTTC. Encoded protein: CASSIGGFNYGYTF.

The CDR3 protein is CASSVRLGTRILLDTQYF. As DNA, the CDR3 is TGTGCCAGTAGTGTCAGACTAGGGACTAGAATCCTCCTCGATACGCAGTATTTT. The V gene is TRBV19, the J gene TRBJ2-3; 8 bases line up with TRBD2. The CDR3 runs 18 residues. Germline V gives CDR1 LNHDA, CDR2 SQIVND (reference sequence). The junction had 19 bases not matched to a gene; V was cut back by 5 bases and J by 6 bases.

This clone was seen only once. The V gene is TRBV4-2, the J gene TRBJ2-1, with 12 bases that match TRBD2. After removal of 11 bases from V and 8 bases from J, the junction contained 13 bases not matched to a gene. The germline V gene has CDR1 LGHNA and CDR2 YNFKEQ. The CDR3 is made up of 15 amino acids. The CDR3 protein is CAWSLLAGGPDEQFF. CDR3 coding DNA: TGTGCCTGGAGCCTGCTAGCGGGAGGGCCGGATGAGCAGTTCTTC.

CDR3 bases: TGTGCCAGCAGCCAACAGGGTGAGAATGGCTACACCTTC. Amino acid sequence: CASSQQGENGYTF. This chain uses TRBV7-2 with TRBJ1-2, with a tentative D call TRBD1 (6 bases). The germline V gene encodes CDR1 SGHTA and CDR2 FQGNSA. This CDR3 spans 13 amino acids. The V end lost 5 bases, the J end lost 6 bases, and 13 bases lay between the germline ends.

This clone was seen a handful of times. CDR3 coding DNA: TGCGCCAGCAGCGACCGGATTTCGTACGAGCAGTACTTC. Translated: CASSDRISYEQYF. The chain is built from TRBV4-1 and TRBJ2-7; D not resolved. The germline V gene encodes CDR1 MGHRA and CDR2 YSYEKL. V was pared by 5 bases and J by 4 bases, with 12 bases between. The CDR3 is 13 amino acids.

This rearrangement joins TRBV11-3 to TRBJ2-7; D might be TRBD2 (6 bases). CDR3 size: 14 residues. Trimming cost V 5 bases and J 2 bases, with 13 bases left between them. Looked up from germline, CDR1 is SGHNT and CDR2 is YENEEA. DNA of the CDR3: TGTGCCAGCAGCCGAAGCGGGTTCCCCTACGAGCAGTACTTC. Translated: CASSRSGFPYEQYF.

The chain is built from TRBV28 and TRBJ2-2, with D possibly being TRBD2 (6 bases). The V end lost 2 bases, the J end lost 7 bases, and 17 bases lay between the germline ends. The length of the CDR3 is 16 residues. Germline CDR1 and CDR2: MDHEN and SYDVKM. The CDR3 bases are TGTGCCAGCAGTTTACCCGGGAGTTCCCGGAGCGGGGAGCTGTTTTTT. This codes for CASSLPGSSRSGELFF.

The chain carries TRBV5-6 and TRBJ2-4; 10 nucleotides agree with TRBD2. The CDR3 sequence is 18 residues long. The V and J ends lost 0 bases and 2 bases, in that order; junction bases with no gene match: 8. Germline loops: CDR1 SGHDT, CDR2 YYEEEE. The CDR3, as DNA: TGTGCCAGCAGCTTGGTTCTAGCGGGAGCGAGGACCAAAAACATTCAGTACTTC. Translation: CASSLVLAGARTKNIQYF.

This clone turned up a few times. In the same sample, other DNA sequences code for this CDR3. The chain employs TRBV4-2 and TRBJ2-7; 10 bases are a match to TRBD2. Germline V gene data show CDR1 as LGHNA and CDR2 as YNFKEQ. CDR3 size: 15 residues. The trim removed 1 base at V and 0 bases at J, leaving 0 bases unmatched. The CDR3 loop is CASSQGLAGSYEQYF. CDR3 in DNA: TGTGCCAGCAGCCAAGGACTAGCGGGCTCCTACGAGCAGTACTTC.

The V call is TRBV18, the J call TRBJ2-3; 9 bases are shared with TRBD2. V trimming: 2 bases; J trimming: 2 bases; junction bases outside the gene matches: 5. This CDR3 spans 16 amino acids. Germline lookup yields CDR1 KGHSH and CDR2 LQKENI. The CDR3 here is CASSPMAGGPTDTQYF. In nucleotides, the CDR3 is TGTGCCAGCTCACCAATGGCGGGAGGGCCCACAGATACGCAGTATTTT.

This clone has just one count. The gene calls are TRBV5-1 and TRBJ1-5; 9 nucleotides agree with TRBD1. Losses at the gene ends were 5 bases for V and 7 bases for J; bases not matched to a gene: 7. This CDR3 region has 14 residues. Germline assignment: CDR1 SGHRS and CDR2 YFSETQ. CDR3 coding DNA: TGCGCCAGCAGTAGGGGACAGGGAATACAGCCCCAGCATTTT. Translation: CASSRGQGIQPQHF.